The 5 T cell receptor beta chains listed next were all sequenced from one sample in a study of cytomegalovirus exposure and HLA in healthy donors. A multiplex PCR was run with 60 Vbeta primers and 13 Jbeta primers. Repertoires were generated with immunoSEQ multiplex PCR, while TCRdb's copy carries only in-frame clones and drops some. The profile covers nearly 200,000 clones, with roughly 80% appearing a single time and roughly 2.1% taken by the ten largest. Input material: PBMCs. All receptors derive from a woman between 25 and 40 years old in good health and CMV-seropositive.

V and J are TRBV10-3 and TRBJ1-4, with D unclear. CDR3 length: 12 residues. Trimming stripped 5 bases from V and 7 bases from J, with 8 bases between. CDR1 and CDR2 (germline): ENHRY, SYGVKD. The CDR3 nucleotides read TGTGCCATCAGTTCGTCCGGTGAAAAACTGTTTTTT. Encoded protein: CAISSSGEKLFF.

This chain connects TRBV5-1 to TRBJ2-3, with 8 bases that match TRBD1. V shed 0 bases and J 5 bases; nucleotides not matched to a gene: 5. The CDR3 covers 15 residues. CDR1 is SGHRS and CDR2 is YFSETQ in the germline V gene. The CDR3 spells CASSLGTGTIDTQYF. In nucleotides, the CDR3 is TGCGCCAGCAGCTTGGGGACAGGGACCATAGATACGCAGTATTTT.

This sequence joins TRBV2 and TRBJ2-3, with a possible D match to TRBD2 (6 bases). Germline V gene sequence: CDR1 SNHLY, CDR2 FYNNEI. This CDR3 is 14 amino acids long. The V and J ends lost 2 bases and 4 bases respectively, with 10 bases between them. The CDR3 sequence is CASSEFRESDTQYF. The CDR3 DNA reads TGTGCCAGCAGTGAATTCCGGGAGTCAGATACGCAGTATTTT.

This clone turned up a few times. The V call is TRBV4-2, the J call TRBJ2-3, with 13 bases matching TRBD2. Trimming took 6 bases from V and 3 from J; bases not matched to a gene: 6. CDR1 LGHNA and CDR2 YNFKEQ come from the germline V gene. CDR3 length: 16 amino acids. The CDR3 nucleotides read TGTGCCAGCAGTGAAAAACTAGCGGGAGGGACAGATACGCAGTATTTT. Protein: CASSEKLAGGTDTQYF.

V usage is TRBV29-1 and J usage is TRBJ1-5, with D unresolved. The CDR3 contains 12 residues. V was shortened by 3 bases and J by 9 bases, with 12 bases between the two germline ends. CDR1 is SQVTM and CDR2 is ANQGSEA in the germline V gene. In DNA form, the CDR3 reads TGCAGCGTTGAGCAGGCTGGTGGGCCCCAGCATTTT. Translating gives CSVEQAGGPQHF.